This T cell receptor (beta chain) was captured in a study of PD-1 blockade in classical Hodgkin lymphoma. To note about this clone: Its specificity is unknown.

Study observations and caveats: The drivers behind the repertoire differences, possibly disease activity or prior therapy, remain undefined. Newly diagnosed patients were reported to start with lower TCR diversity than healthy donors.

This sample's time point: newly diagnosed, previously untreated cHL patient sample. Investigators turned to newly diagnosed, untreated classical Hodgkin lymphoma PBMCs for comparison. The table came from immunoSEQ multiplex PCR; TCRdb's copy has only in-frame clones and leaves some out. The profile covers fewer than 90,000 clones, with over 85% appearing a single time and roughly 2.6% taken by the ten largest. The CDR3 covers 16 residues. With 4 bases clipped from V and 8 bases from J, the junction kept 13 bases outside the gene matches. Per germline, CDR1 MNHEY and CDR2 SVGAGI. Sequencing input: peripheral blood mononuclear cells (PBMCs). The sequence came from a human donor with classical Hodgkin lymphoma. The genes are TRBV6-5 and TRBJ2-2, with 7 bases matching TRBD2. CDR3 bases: TGTGCCAGCAGTTCTCGGATCGGGGGGAGGGAGGGGGAGCTGTTTTTT. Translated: CASSSRIGGREGELFF.